The source of this T cell receptor beta chain is a study of early T cells in non-severe SARS-CoV-2 infection. In the study overall: Sequencing targeted bulk RNA from unsorted whole blood, leaving chains unpaired. Study findings and constraints: The VDJdb matching leaned toward anti-spike CD8 responses and overlooked private and CD4 specificities.

Attachment of unique molecular identifiers was made to individual cDNA molecules. TCRdb itself ran the 5' RACE reads through MiXCR, one entry per CDR3 protein. The sample has around 55,000 distinct CDR3 sequences; around 12% are singletons. The CDR3 covers 15 residues. V lost 5 bases and J lost 0; bases outside the gene matches: 3. This clonotype was seen ten or more times. Its antigen is not known. The rearrangement uses TRBV12-3 or TRBV12-4 and TRBJ2-3, with 9 bases fitting TRBD1. The sample taken for sequencing was whole blood. This TCR came from an adult who was a healthcare worker with PCR-confirmed SARS-CoV-2 infection or an uninfected control (not recorded which). In DNA form, the CDR3 reads TGTGCCAGCAGTGATGGACAGGGGAGCACAGATACGCAGTATTTT. It is translated as CASSDGQGSTDTQYF.